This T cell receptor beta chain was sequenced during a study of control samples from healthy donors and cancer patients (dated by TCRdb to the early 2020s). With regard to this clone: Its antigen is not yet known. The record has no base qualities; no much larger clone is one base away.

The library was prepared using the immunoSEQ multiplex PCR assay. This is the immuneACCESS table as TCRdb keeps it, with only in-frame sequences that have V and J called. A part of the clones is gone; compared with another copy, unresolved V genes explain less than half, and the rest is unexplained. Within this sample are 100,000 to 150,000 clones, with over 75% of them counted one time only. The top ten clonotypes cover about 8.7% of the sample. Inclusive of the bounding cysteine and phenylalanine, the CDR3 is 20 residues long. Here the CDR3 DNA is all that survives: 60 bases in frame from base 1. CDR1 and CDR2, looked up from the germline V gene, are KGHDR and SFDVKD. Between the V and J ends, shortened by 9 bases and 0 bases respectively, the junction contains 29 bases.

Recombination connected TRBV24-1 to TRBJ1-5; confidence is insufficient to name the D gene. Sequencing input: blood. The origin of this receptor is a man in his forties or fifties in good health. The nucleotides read TGTGCCACCGGCAGGCCGGGGATATCCCTCGGCAAATATAGCAATCAGCCCCAGCATTTT. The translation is CATGRPGISLGKYSNQPQHF.